One sample yielded the 22 T cell receptor beta chains listed below, sequenced in a study of CD8+ T cells in alopecia areata. RNA, once extracted, was reverse transcribed into cDNA for use as the sequencing template. Sequencing used immunoSEQ multiplex PCR; TCRdb keeps in-frame clones, though not all of them. Among roughly 230,000 clones, around two fifths were seen once, and the ten largest hold over 2%. Described treatment: oral pan-JAK inhibitor, 5-10 mg twice daily. The sample consisted of CD4+ T cells sorted from blood, taken at approximately week 36, from a patient treated with tofacitinib. Receptors originate from a human donor with alopecia areata.

This clone was found once. This chain uses TRBV25-1 with TRBJ1-1; D unresolved. The CDR3 runs 15 residues. Trimming pared 7 bases from V and 1 base from J, leaving 16 bases between. CDR1 and CDR2 (germline): MGHDK, SYGVNS. CDR3 sequence (DNA): TGTGCCAGCACTTCGTCCCGCCAGAGGAACACTGAAGCTTTCTTT. This translates into CASTSSRQRNTEAFF.

This chain uses TRBV5-6 with TRBJ2-1; 8 nucleotides align to TRBD1. V was clipped by 3 bases and J by 10 bases; unmatched bases: 12. Germline V lookup: CDR1 SGHDT, CDR2 YYEEEE. This CDR3 has 15 residues. The DNA of the CDR3 is TGTGCCAGCAGCTACCGACGGACAGGGTATAACGAGCAGTTCTTC. Encoded protein: CASSYRRTGYNEQFF.

The J gene is TRBJ1-2, the V gene TRBV28; no firm D call. Germline values: CDR1 MDHEN, CDR2 SYDVKM. Trimming shortened V by 5 bases and J by 8 bases, and 18 bases separated the two germline ends. The CDR3 contains 14 residues. In DNA form, the CDR3 reads TGTGCCAGCAGTCTCCCGGCTAGGGCTGGCGGCTACACCTTC. Its translation is CASSLPARAGGYTF.

The rearrangement uses TRBV11-2 and TRBJ2-2; 12 bases match TRBD2. V was clipped by 4 bases and J by 5 bases; unmatched bases: 8. Germline loops: CDR1 SGHAT, CDR2 FQNNGV. The CDR3 is made up of 17 amino acids. Here the CDR3 reads CASSSRLAGVRTGELFF. CDR3 in DNA: TGTGCCAGCAGCTCAAGACTAGCGGGAGTACGGACCGGGGAGCTGTTTTTT. The entire variable domain, with the rest obtained from reference TRBV11-2 and TRBJ2-2, is as follows: EAGVAQSPRYKIIEKRQSVAFWCNPISGHATLYWYQQILGQGPKLLIQFQNNGVVDDSQLPKDRFSAERLKGVDSTLKIQPAKLEDSAVYLCASSSRLAGVRTGELFFGEGSRLTVL.

The chain carries TRBV11-2 and TRBJ2-3; D is undetermined. The CDR3 has 16 amino acids. Trimming shortened V by 4 bases and J by 4 bases, and 18 bases separated the two germline ends. Per the germline V gene, CDR1 is SGHAT and CDR2 is FQNNGV. The DNA of the CDR3 is TGTGCCAGCAGCTCTTACTACGGCAACTCCGCAGATACGCAGTATTTT. Translated: CASSSYYGNSADTQYF.

The sample holds one count of this clone. The genes are TRBV7-9 and TRBJ2-5, with 10 bases fitting TRBD2. In germline, CDR1 is SEHNR, CDR2 FQNEAQ (reference sequence). The CDR3 contains 18 residues. V dropped 2 bases and J dropped 5; count of bases not matched to a gene: 14. The CDR3 coding sequence is TGTGCCAGCAGCTTAAGCCTGGGTACTAGCGGGAATGGCGAGACCCAGTACTTC. This gives the protein CASSLSLGTSGNGETQYF.

At least ten counts were recorded for this clone. J is TRBJ2-3 and V is TRBV7-9, with no clear D. V was pared by 3 bases and J by 0 bases, with 7 bases between. This CDR3 contains 14 residues. Germline V gives CDR1 SEHNR, CDR2 FQNEAQ (reference sequence). CDR3 sequence reads: CASSFGLSTDTQYF. CDR3 DNA sequence: TGTGCCAGCAGCTTCGGCTTAAGCACAGATACGCAGTATTTT.

The rearrangement joins TRBV27 to TRBJ2-2; 8 positions match TRBD1. V was pared by 6 bases and J by 5 bases, with 11 bases of the junction left unmatched. Germline lookup yields CDR1 MNHEY and CDR2 SMNVEV (reference sequence). CDR3 size: 16 residues. The CDR3 nucleotides read TGTGCCAGCAGACTAAACTCCGGGACAGGAACCGGGGAGCTGTTTTTT. Residues: CASRLNSGTGTGELFF.

This clone was seen only a few times. This chain uses TRBV28 with TRBJ2-3; 7 nucleotides line up with TRBD2. The CDR3 extends over 15 amino acids. V shed 5 bases and J 0 bases; nucleotides not matched to a gene: 5. CDR1 is MDHEN and CDR2 is SYDVKM in the germline V gene. In DNA, the CDR3 is TGTGCCAGCAGTCCGCTAGCGGAGAGCACAGATACGCAGTATTTT. Translation gives CASSPLAESTDTQYF.

The gene calls are TRBV5-1 and TRBJ2-7; D may be TRBD1 or TRBD2 (5 bases each). Looked up from germline, CDR1 is SGHRS and CDR2 is YFSETQ. CDR3 size: 14 residues. The V and J ends lost 4 bases and 1 base respectively, with 12 bases between them. The CDR3 DNA sequence: TGCGCCAGCAGCCAGAGAGGGGCTTCCTACGAGCAGTACTTC. It codes for CASSQRGASYEQYF.

This clone showed up just a few times. The V call is TRBV9, the J call TRBJ2-5; perhaps D is TRBD1 or TRBD2 (5 bases each). The CDR3 has 14 amino acids. V was pared by 5 bases and J by 5 bases, with 16 bases between. Germline values: CDR1 SGDLS, CDR2 YYNGEE. CDR3 nucleotides: TGTGCCAGCAGTCTCACCGGGACCTGGGAGACCCAGTACTTC. Amino acid sequence: CASSLTGTWETQYF.

V usage is TRBV5-1 and J usage is TRBJ2-3; 11 bases are shared with TRBD2. CDR3 size: 17 residues. Per the germline V gene, CDR1 is SGHRS and CDR2 is YFSETQ. Trimming cost V 4 bases and J 1 base; bases outside gene matches: 8. The CDR3, as DNA: TGCGCCAGCAGCAAGACTAGCGGGATCTTGGGCACAGATACGCAGTATTTT. This translates into CASSKTSGILGTDTQYF.

V usage is TRBV4-1 and J usage is TRBJ2-1; 10 bases are a match to TRBD2. Looked up from germline, CDR1 is MGHRA and CDR2 is YSYEKL. The trim removed 0 bases at V and 7 bases at J, leaving 12 bases unmatched. The CDR3 is 18 amino acids. Written as DNA, the CDR3 is TGCGCCAGCAGCCAAGATGGGCTAGCGGGAGCGGTGTGGAATGAGCAGTTCTTC. This codes for CASSQDGLAGAVWNEQFF.

The genes are TRBV7-9 and TRBJ2-4; 7 nucleotides match TRBD2. The V segment lost 3 bases and the J segment 7 bases; nucleotides outside the gene matches: 9. The CDR3 is 15 residues long. CDR1 is SEHNR, CDR2 FQNEAQ, per germline (reference sequence). Here the CDR3 reads CASSFGASGGNIQYF. The CDR3 nucleotides are TGTGCCAGCAGCTTCGGGGCTAGCGGTGGGAACATTCAGTACTTC.

This chain links TRBV12-5 with TRBJ2-1, with TRBD2 identical over 7 bases. With 6 bases clipped from V and 7 bases from J, the junction kept 9 bases outside the gene matches. CDR1 is LGHNT, CDR2 FRNRAP, per germline. This CDR3 is built from 14 residues. In DNA, the CDR3 is TGTGCTAGTGGGGCCAACCGGGAGGAAAATGAGCAGTTCTTC. Amino acid sequence: CASGANREENEQFF.

This clone was detected only a few times. The junction does not match germline at one end; this may be a read error. The rearrangement links TRBV30 to TRBJ2-1, with 7 bases aligning to TRBD2. The CDR3 extends over 11 amino acids. Germline CDR1 reads GTSNPN; CDR2 reads SVGIG (reference sequence). The CDR3 nucleotides read TGTGCCCGGAGCGGGATCCCTCATCAGTTCTTC. As protein: CARSGIPHQFF.

With regard to this clone: Germline and junction disagree at one end, which may indicate a read error. V usage is TRBV6-6 and J usage is TRBJ1-1; D remains ambiguous. The CDR3 extends over 13 amino acids. Germline CDR1 MNHNY, CDR2 SVGAGI (reference sequence). The CDR3 DNA sequence: TGTGCCAGCAGTTACTCGACTAACCCTCTCCCAGCCTTT. It translates to CASSYSTNPLPAF.

This chain connects TRBV7-8 to TRBJ2-7; the D gene is possibly TRBD2 (6 bases). This CDR3 comprises 16 residues. The V end was cut by 2 bases, the J end by 7 bases, with 21 bases between. Germline V gene lookup returns CDR1 SGHVS and CDR2 FQNEAQ. In DNA form, the CDR3 reads TGTGCCAGCAGCTTACGGTGGCAGGAACTAGCCGGTGAGCAGTACTTC. Protein: CASSLRWQELAGEQYF.

This clone was observed a few times. The CDR3 protein is CASSPRGTSPGANVLTF. In nucleotides, the CDR3 is TGTGCCAGCAGCCCACGGGGTACCTCTCCTGGGGCCAACGTCCTGACTTTC. The chain recombines TRBV4-2 with TRBJ2-6, with a possible D match to TRBD2 (5 bases). V shed 4 bases and J shed 2 bases, with 15 bases lying between them. Germline CDR1 is LGHNA and CDR2 is YNFKEQ. The CDR3 covers 17 residues.

The chain carries TRBV6-5 and TRBJ2-6, with D unresolved. This CDR3 region has 15 residues. Trimming shortened V by 6 bases and J by 0 bases, and 9 bases separated the two germline ends. In germline, CDR1 is MNHEY, CDR2 SVGAGI. The CDR3 sequence is CASRAPSSGANVLTF. The CDR3 bases are TGTGCCAGCAGGGCCCCAAGCTCTGGGGCCAACGTCCTGACTTTC.

For the CDR3, the DNA is TGTGCCAGCTCATCGTCTGACAGAAATGGCGGCTACACCTTC. It specifies CASSSSDRNGGYTF. The chain uses TRBV18 and TRBJ1-2; a weak D match, TRBD1 (5 bases). The CDR3 sequence is 14 residues long. In germline, CDR1 is KGHSH, CDR2 LQKENI. V shed 5 bases and J shed 8 bases, with 18 bases lying between them.

CDR3 sequence reads: CASSPRLALTDTQYF. The CDR3 DNA reads TGTGCCAGCAGCCCCCGACTAGCCCTCACAGATACGCAGTATTTT. The chain is built from TRBV9 and TRBJ2-3; TRBD2 matches at 7 bases. The junction had 7 bases not matched to a gene; V was cut back by 4 bases and J by 2 bases. This CDR3 has 15 amino acids. CDR1 is SGDLS and CDR2 is YYNGEE in the germline V gene. The whole variable domain, filled in from reference TRBV9 and TRBJ2-3, reads DSGVTQTPKHLITATGQRVTLRCSPRSGDLSVYWYQQSLDQGLQFLIQYYNGEERAKGNILERFSAQQFPDLHSELNLSSLELGDSALYFCASSPRLALTDTQYFGPGTRLTVL.